The 21 T cell receptor beta chains listed next were all sequenced from one sample in a study of cytomegalovirus exposure and HLA in healthy donors (dated by TCRdb to about 2017). Libraries were constructed by the immunoSEQ multiplex PCR assay. The multiplex PCR relied on a mix of 60 forward primers for TCR Vbeta segments and 13 reverse primers for TCR Jbeta segments. The immuneACCESS repertoire file appears here via TCRdb, limited to in-frame rearrangements. These files lack a portion of the clones; in checked studies, under half of the deficit traces to unresolved V genes, and the cause of the others is not known. The sample table records more than 95,000 clones; approximately 80% of these occur just once. The top ten constitute around 1.5% of the sample. The material sequenced was PBMCs. Every receptor here comes from a woman aged 35 to 49 in good health and CMV-seronegative.

The chain couples TRBV30 to TRBJ1-4; 7 nucleotides align to TRBD1. V was clipped by 3 bases and J by 4 bases; unmatched bases: 5. Germline CDR1 reads GTSNPN; CDR2 reads SVGIG (reference sequence). This CDR3 is 14 amino acids long. The CDR3 protein is CAWSPGQLNEKLFF. Here the CDR3 DNA reads TGTGCCTGGAGCCCGGGACAGCTTAATGAAAAACTGTTTTTT. The full variable domain, with the rest looked up from reference TRBV30 and TRBJ1-4, is SQTIHQWPATLVQPVGSPLSLECTVEGTSNPNLYWYRQAAGRGLQLLFYSVGIGQISSEVPQNLSASRPQDRQFILSSKKLLLSDSGFYLCAWSPGQLNEKLFFGSGTQLSVL.

The chain carries TRBV19 and TRBJ2-1; D is perhaps TRBD2 (7 bases). Germline V gene sequence: CDR1 LNHDA, CDR2 SQIVND (reference sequence). V shed 5 bases and J shed 3 bases, with 14 bases lying between them. The CDR3 contains 15 residues. CDR3 bases: TGTGCCAGTAGTTTAGGGGGGGGGAACTACAATGAGCAGTTCTTC. Encoded protein: CASSLGGGNYNEQFF.

The chain recombines TRBV19 with TRBJ2-2; D gene uncertain. This CDR3 has 13 amino acids. Germline-derived CDR1 and CDR2 are LNHDA and SQIVND (reference sequence). V lost 8 bases and J lost 7, with 14 bases in between. The CDR3 coding sequence is TGTGCCAGTTATATGGGCCTCAGCGGGGAGCTGTTTTTT. The encoded protein is CASYMGLSGELFF.

This chain uses TRBV2 with TRBJ1-5; unclear D gene. V was clipped by 7 bases and J by 0 bases, with 10 bases between them. CDR1 is SNHLY and CDR2 is FYNNEI in the germline V gene. The CDR3 covers 14 residues. The DNA of the CDR3 is TGTGCCAGCACTAAAGATTATAGCAATCAGCCCCAGCATTTT. It yields the protein CASTKDYSNQPQHF.

The CDR3 sequence: CASSVADGGDSGNTIYF. The DNA of the CDR3 is TGTGCCAGCAGCGTAGCTGACGGAGGGGACTCTGGAAACACCATATATTTT. The rearrangement joins TRBV9 to TRBJ1-3; tentative D call: TRBD1 (5 bases). The V end was cut by 0 bases, the J end by 0 bases, with 13 bases between. The CDR3 runs 17 residues. Germline lookup yields CDR1 SGDLS and CDR2 YYNGEE.

This sequence joins TRBV7-9 and TRBJ2-1; D unresolved. V lost 5 bases and J lost 6, with 20 bases in between. The CDR3 sequence is 16 residues long. CDR1 is SEHNR and CDR2 is FQNEAQ in the germline V gene (reference sequence). The CDR3 reads CASSKPGTTPPNEQFF. The CDR3 DNA follows: TGTGCCAGCAGCAAACCTGGCACGACTCCCCCCAATGAGCAGTTCTTC.

This chain connects TRBV29-1 to TRBJ1-6; no clear D. The V gene lost 6 bases and the J gene lost 9 bases, with 15 bases spanning the gap. The CDR3 spans 13 residues. Germline V gene sequence: CDR1 SQVTM, CDR2 ANQGSEA. CDR3 in DNA: TGCAGCGTCGGGTATTCGGAGAGTTCACCCCTCCACTTT. Its translation is CSVGYSESSPLHF.

The chain is built from TRBV19 and TRBJ1-5; 9 nucleotides match TRBD1. Per germline, CDR1 LNHDA and CDR2 SQIVND (reference sequence). V trimming: 6 bases; J trimming: 7 bases; junction bases outside the gene matches: 7. This CDR3 contains 14 residues. The CDR3 nucleotides are TGTGCCAGTAGAAACAACAGGGGGCTGCAGCCCCAGCATTTT. Translating it yields CASRNNRGLQPQHF. Full variable domain (missing parts from reference TRBV19 and TRBJ1-5): DGGITQSPKYLFRKEGQNVTLSCEQNLNHDAMYWYRQDPGQGLRLIYYSQIVNDFQKGDIAEGYSVSREKKESFPLTVTSAQKNPTAFYLCASRNNRGLQPQHFGDGTRLSIL.

This chain joins TRBV5-1 and TRBJ1-1; no clear D gene. Germline V gene sequence: CDR1 SGHRS, CDR2 YFSETQ. CDR3 size: 15 residues. Deletions cut 0 bases from V and 2 bases from J, with 11 bases between. CDR3 loop: CASSLESELNTEAFF. The CDR3 DNA reads as TGCGCCAGCAGCTTGGAGTCTGAACTAAACACTGAAGCTTTCTTT.

This chain links TRBV6-7 with TRBJ2-3, with 8 bases fitting TRBD1. TRBV6-7 qualifies as an ORF whose function is uncertain. This CDR3 has 17 amino acids. The V and J ends lost 2 bases and 6 bases, in that order; junction bases with no gene match: 13. CDR3: CASSYLDRGGFLDTQYF. The CDR3 DNA reads as TGTGCCAGCAGTTACCTTGACAGGGGAGGCTTTTTGGATACGCAGTATTTT.

This chain connects TRBV5-1 to TRBJ2-7; 10 nucleotides align to TRBD2. Looked up from germline, CDR1 is SGHRS and CDR2 is YFSETQ. The CDR3 covers 16 residues. V dropped 0 bases and J dropped 4; count of bases not matched to a gene: 7. The CDR3 region has the DNA TGCGCCAGCAGCTTGGAAGTGGCTAGCGGGAGTTACGAGCAGTACTTC. It specifies CASSLEVASGSYEQYF.

The chain is built from TRBV6-5 and TRBJ1-1, with 10 bases identical to TRBD1. The junction had 1 base not matched to a gene; V was cut back by 5 bases and J by 4 bases. CDR3 length equals 13 residues. Germline V gives CDR1 MNHEY, CDR2 SVGAGI. The CDR3 nucleotides are TGTGCCAGCAGTCGGACAGGGGGCACTGAAGCTTTCTTT. Amino acids: CASSRTGGTEAFF.

CDR3 loop: CASSPDRSYEQYF. CDR3 in DNA: TGTGCCAGCTCGCCCGACAGGTCCTACGAGCAGTACTTC. This chain uses TRBV18 with TRBJ2-7; TRBD1 might be the D (6 bases). The CDR3 has 13 residues. Trimming left V 6 bases short and J 1 base short, with 10 bases between. CDR1 KGHSH and CDR2 LQKENI come from the germline V gene.

The chain carries TRBV7-3 and TRBJ2-1, with 10 bases matching TRBD2. Germline assignment: CDR1 SGHTA and CDR2 FQGTGA. The CDR3 covers 16 residues. Trimming at V came to 2 bases and at J to 5 bases, leaving 6 bases not matched to a gene. The CDR3 DNA reads TGTGCCAGCAGCTTAGGAGCGGGAGGGTTACACAATGAGCAGTTCTTC. Protein product: CASSLGAGGLHNEQFF.

This clone was counted a single time. The J gene is TRBJ2-7, the V gene TRBV20-1, with D uncertain. V shed 1 base and J shed 6 bases, with 4 bases lying between them. The CDR3 runs 10 residues. Germline V gives CDR1 DFQATT, CDR2 SNEGSKA (reference sequence). The CDR3 bases are TGCAGTGCTAGAGTGCGCGAGCAGTACTTC. Its translation: CSARVREQYF.

The V and J genes are TRBV19 and TRBJ2-1; 9 bases are shared with TRBD1. V lost 3 bases, J lost 4 bases, and 10 bases stayed unmatched. This CDR3 has 17 amino acids. CDR1 is LNHDA and CDR2 is SQIVND in the germline V gene (reference sequence). The CDR3 protein is CASSIWGRGQGYNEQFF. CDR3 bases: TGTGCCAGTAGTATCTGGGGGAGGGGACAGGGATACAATGAGCAGTTCTTC.

This chain joins TRBV27 and TRBJ1-4; no clear D. The CDR3 spans 14 residues. Deletions cut 2 bases from V and 10 bases from J, with 14 bases between. Germline V gene lookup returns CDR1 MNHEY and CDR2 SMNVEV (reference sequence). The CDR3 loop reads CASSLGGSGVKLFF. The CDR3 DNA reads TGTGCCAGCAGTTTAGGAGGGAGTGGTGTAAAACTGTTTTTT.

Worth noting for this clone: The sample has other DNA sequences that encode this CDR3 too. CDR3 amino acids: CASSPPLDRPYEQYF. In DNA form, the CDR3 reads TGTGCCAGTAGTCCCCCTTTGGACAGACCCTACGAGCAGTACTTC. The genes are TRBV19 and TRBJ2-7; tentative D call: TRBD1 (6 bases). The V gene's germline CDR1 is LNHDA and CDR2 SQIVND (reference sequence). The CDR3 extends over 15 amino acids. V was cut by 5 bases and J by 2 bases, with 16 bases left in between.

The table lists this clone with a few counts. The gene calls are TRBV25-1 and TRBJ2-7, with D maybe TRBD1 (6 bases). The ends were cut back, 3 bases at V and 4 bases at J, with 10 bases in the middle. The CDR3 runs 13 residues. Germline V gives CDR1 MGHDK, CDR2 SYGVNS. The CDR3 sequence is CASSEAGAYEQYF. In DNA form, the CDR3 reads TGTGCCAGCAGTGAGGCAGGGGCGTACGAGCAGTACTTC.

Comment on this clone: Other DNA sequences in this specimen translate into the identical CDR3. J is TRBJ1-5 and V is TRBV4-3; D not certain. The V end was cut by 1 base, the J end by 7 bases, with 14 bases between. This CDR3 has 15 amino acids. Germline values: CDR1 LGHNA, CDR2 YSLEER. CDR3 DNA sequence: TGCGCCAGCAGCCAAGTTCCGGGAGTTGGCCAGCCCCAGCATTTT. Translating gives CASSQVPGVGQPQHF.

Worth noting for this clone: At one of its ends the junction is not consistent with the germline gene, which may arise from a read error. Other nucleotide sequences from this sample produce the same CDR3. The gene calls are TRBV20-1 and TRBJ1-1; 7 bases are a match to TRBD1. The CDR3 is 11 residues long. Germline V CDR1 and CDR2: DFQATT, SNEGSKA (reference sequence). This chain's CDR3 is CSAGDRAEAFF. CDR3 nucleotides: TGCAGTGCTGGAGACAGGGCTGAAGCTTTCTTT.